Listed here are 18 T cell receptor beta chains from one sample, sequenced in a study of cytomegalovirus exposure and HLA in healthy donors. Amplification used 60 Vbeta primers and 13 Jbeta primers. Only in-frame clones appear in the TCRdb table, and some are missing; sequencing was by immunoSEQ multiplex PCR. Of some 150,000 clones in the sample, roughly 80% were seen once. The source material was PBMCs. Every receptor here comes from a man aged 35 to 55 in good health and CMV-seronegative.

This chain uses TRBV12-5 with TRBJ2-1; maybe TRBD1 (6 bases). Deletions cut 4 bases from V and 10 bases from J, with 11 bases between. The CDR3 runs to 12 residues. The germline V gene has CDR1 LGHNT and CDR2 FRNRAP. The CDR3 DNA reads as TGTGCTAGTGGTTGGGGAACAGGGGAGCAGTTCTTC. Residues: CASGWGTGEQFF.

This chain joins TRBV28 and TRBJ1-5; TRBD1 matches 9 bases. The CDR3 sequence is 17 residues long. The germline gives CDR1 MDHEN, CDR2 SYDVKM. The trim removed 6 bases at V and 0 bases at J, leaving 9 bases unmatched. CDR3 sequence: CASSPGQGSYSNQPQHF. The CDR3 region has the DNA TGTGCCAGCAGCCCGGGACAGGGTTCCTATAGCAATCAGCCCCAGCATTTT.

Written as DNA, the CDR3 is TGTGCCAGCAGCGTAGTTGGCAGGTCTTACAATGAGCAGTTCTTC. Its translation is CASSVVGRSYNEQFF. The V and J genes are TRBV9 and TRBJ2-1; no definite D call. V was trimmed by 0 bases and J by 4 bases, leaving 11 bases between them. Germline V gene sequence: CDR1 SGDLS, CDR2 YYNGEE. The CDR3 is made up of 15 amino acids.

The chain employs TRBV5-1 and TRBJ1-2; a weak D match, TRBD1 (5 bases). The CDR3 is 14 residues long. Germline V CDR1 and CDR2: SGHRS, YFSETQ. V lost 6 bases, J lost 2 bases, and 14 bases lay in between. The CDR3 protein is CASNRGGQNYGYTF. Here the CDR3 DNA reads TGCGCCAGCAATCGGGGAGGACAAAACTATGGCTACACCTTC.

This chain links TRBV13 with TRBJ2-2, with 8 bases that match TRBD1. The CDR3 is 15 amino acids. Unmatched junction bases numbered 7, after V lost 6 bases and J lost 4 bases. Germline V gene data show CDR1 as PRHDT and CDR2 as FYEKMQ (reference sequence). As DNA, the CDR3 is TGTGCCAGCAGTTCCGGACAGGGAGGCACCGGGGAGCTGTTTTTT. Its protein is CASSSGQGGTGELFF.

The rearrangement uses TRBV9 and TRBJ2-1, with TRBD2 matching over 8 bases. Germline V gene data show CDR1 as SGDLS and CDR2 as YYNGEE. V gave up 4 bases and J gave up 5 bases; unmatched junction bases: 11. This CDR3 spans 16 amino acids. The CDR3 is CASSPRGAGANNEQFF. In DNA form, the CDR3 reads TGTGCCAGCAGCCCGCGTGGAGCGGGGGCCAACAATGAGCAGTTCTTC.

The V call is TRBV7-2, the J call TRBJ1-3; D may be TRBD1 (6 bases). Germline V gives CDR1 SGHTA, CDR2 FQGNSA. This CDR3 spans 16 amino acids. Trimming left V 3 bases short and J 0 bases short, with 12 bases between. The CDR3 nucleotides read TGTGCCAGCAGCTTTTGGGGACAAGCCTCTGGAAACACCATATATTTT. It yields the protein CASSFWGQASGNTIYF.

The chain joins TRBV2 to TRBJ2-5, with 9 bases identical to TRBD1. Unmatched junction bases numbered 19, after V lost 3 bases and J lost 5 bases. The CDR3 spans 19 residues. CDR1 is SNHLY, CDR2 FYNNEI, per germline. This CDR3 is CASSENRGPGGTVYETQYF. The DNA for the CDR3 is TGTGCCAGCAGTGAGAACAGGGGGCCAGGGGGGACTGTATATGAGACCCAGTACTTC.

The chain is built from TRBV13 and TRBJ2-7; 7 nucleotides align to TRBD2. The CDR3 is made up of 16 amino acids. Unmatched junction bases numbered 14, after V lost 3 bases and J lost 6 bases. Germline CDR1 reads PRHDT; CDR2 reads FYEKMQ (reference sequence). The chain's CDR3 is CASSLGRWGGRGEQYF. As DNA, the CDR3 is TGTGCCAGCAGCTTGGGACGGTGGGGGGGGAGAGGCGAGCAGTACTTC.

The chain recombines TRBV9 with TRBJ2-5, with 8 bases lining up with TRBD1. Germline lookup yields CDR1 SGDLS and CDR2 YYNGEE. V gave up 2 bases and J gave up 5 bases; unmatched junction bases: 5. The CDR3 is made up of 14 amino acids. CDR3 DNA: TGTGCCAGCAGCGTTCAGGGGGCGAGCGAGACCCAGTACTTC. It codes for CASSVQGASETQYF.

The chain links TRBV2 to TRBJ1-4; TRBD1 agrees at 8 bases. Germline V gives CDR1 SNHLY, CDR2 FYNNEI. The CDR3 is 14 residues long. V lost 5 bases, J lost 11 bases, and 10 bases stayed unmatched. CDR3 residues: CASSWTGPAEKLFF. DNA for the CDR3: TGTGCCAGCAGTTGGACAGGGCCAGCGGAGAAACTGTTTTTT.

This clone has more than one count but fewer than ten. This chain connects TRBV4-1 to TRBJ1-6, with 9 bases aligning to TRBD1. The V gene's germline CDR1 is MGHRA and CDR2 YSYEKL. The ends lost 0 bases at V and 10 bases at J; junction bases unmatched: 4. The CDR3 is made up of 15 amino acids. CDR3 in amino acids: CASSQEDRGWSPLHF. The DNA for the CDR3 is TGCGCCAGCAGCCAAGAGGACAGGGGTTGGTCACCCCTCCACTTT.

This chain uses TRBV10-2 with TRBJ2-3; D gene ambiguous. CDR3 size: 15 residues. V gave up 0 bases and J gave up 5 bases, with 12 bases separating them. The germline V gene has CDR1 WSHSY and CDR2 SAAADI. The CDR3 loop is CASSESLLSRDTQYF. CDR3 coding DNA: TGCGCCAGCAGTGAGTCGTTGCTATCCCGAGATACGCAGTATTTT.

The CDR3 region has the DNA TGTGCCAGCAGTGAAAGGGCGGCAGGGAGAAAGGGGGCGACCCAGTACTTC. Amino acids: CASSERAAGRKGATQYF. The J gene is TRBJ2-5, the V gene TRBV2; 7 bases are shared with TRBD1. V shed 2 bases and J 7 bases; nucleotides not matched to a gene: 16. Germline V gene data show CDR1 as SNHLY and CDR2 as FYNNEI. CDR3 length: 17 amino acids.

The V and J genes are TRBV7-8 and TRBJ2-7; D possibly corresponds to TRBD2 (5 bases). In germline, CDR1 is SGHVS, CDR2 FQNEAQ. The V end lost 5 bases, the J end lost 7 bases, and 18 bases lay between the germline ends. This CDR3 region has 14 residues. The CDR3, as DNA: TGTGCCAGCAGCCTAGGAGTTCCGGGGAGAGAGCAGTACTTC. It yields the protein CASSLGVPGREQYF. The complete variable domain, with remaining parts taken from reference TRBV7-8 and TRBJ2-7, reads GAGVSQSPRYKVAKRGQDVALRCDPISGHVSLFWYQQALGQGPEFLTYFQNEAQLDKSGLPSDRFFAERPEGSVSTLKIQRTQQEDSAVYLCASSLGVPGREQYFGPGTRLTVT.

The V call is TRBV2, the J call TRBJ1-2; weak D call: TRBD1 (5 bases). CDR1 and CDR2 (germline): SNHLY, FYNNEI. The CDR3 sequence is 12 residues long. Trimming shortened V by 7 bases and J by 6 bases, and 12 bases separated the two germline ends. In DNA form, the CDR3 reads TGTGCCAGCACTCTTTTGACAGATGGCTACACCTTC. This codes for CASTLLTDGYTF.

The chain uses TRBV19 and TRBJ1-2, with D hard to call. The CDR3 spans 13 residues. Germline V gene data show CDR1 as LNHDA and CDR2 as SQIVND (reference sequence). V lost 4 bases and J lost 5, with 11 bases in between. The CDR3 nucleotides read TGTGCCAGTAGTACGGGGTTTTGGTATGGCTACACCTTC. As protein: CASSTGFWYGYTF.

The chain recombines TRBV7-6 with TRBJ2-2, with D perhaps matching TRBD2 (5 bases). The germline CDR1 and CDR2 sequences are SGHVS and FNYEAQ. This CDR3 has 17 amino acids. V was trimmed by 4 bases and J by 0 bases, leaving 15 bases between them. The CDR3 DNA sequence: TGTGCCAGCAGCTCCCTCCCACCGGAGGCGAACACCGGGGAGCTGTTTTTT. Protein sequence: CASSSLPPEANTGELFF.